The 7 T cell receptor beta chains listed next were all sequenced from one sample in a study of T cells in Graves' hyperthyroidism and ophthalmopathy. RNA transcripts provided the source from which TCR beta CDR3 regions were amplified. The HTBI primer set was used in a first-round RT-PCR of the TCR CDR3. In TCRdb, the multiplex PCR reads were re-called with MiXCR into one record per CDR3 protein. The sample lists about 640,000 distinct CDR3 sequences, around 20% seen once, with under 35% in the top ten. The specimen sequenced was blood. The origin of the receptors is a man in his thirties or forties with Graves' ophthalmopathy.

The DNA for the CDR3 is TGCAGTGCTAACCGCGGGAACCTAGCCAAAAACATTCAGTACTTC. Its translation: CSANRGNLAKNIQYF. V gene TRBV20-1 combines with J gene TRBJ2-4; D is possibly TRBD2 (6 bases). CDR1 is DFQATT and CDR2 is SNEGSKA in the germline V gene (reference sequence). The CDR3 sequence is 15 residues long. Trimming shortened V by 4 bases and J by 0 bases, and 13 bases separated the two germline ends.

This clonotype was found a few times. V usage is TRBV20-1 and J usage is TRBJ2-5; 9 bases line up with TRBD1. CDR1 is DFQATT, CDR2 SNEGSKA, per germline (reference sequence). After removal of 5 bases from V and 4 bases from J, the junction contained 14 bases not matched to a gene. This CDR3 spans 16 amino acids. The CDR3 sequence is CSAHSLRDRVRETQYF. The CDR3 DNA follows: TGCAGTGCTCACTCGCTCCGGGACAGGGTTCGAGAGACCCAGTACTTC.

This clonotype was seen a handful of times. The gene calls are TRBV2 and TRBJ2-7; 7 bases line up with TRBD2. CDR1 is SNHLY, CDR2 FYNNEI, per germline. J lost 5 bases, V lost 7 bases, and 5 bases had no gene match. This CDR3 comprises 12 residues. Here the CDR3 DNA reads TGTGCCAGCAAGCGGGACTTGGACGAGCAGTACTTC. This encodes CASKRDLDEQYF.

This clonotype occurred many times. The chain has TRBV5-5 and TRBJ2-2; TRBD1 matches at 11 bases. V lost 4 bases to trimming and J lost 4 bases; unmatched junction nucleotides: 3. Per germline, CDR1 SGHKS and CDR2 YYEKEE (reference sequence). The CDR3 is 15 residues long. CDR3: CASSRTGGSTGELFF. DNA of the CDR3: TGTGCCAGCAGCCGGACAGGGGGCAGCACCGGGGAGCTGTTTTTT.

The table lists this clonotype with many counts. The gene calls are TRBV3-1 and TRBJ2-2, with 10 nucleotides matching TRBD2. Per the germline V gene, CDR1 is LGHDT and CDR2 is YNNKEL (reference sequence). The length of the CDR3 is 16 residues. The V gene end was trimmed by 3 bases and the J gene end by 6 bases; junction bases not matched to a gene: 7. DNA for the CDR3: TGTGCCAGCAGCCATGAGCTAGCGGGAGCCGCCGGGGAGCTGTTTTTT. Translated: CASSHELAGAAGELFF. The full variable domain, its missing parts supplied by reference TRBV3-1 and TRBJ2-2, is DTAVSQTPKYLVTQMGNDKSIKCEQNLGHDTMYWYKQDSKKFLKIMFSYNNKELIINETVPNRFSPKSPDKAHLNLHINSLELGDSAVYFCASSHELAGAAGELFFGEGSRLTVL.

The chain employs TRBV29-1 and TRBJ1-4; maybe TRBD1 (5 bases). This CDR3 has 13 residues. V shed 5 bases and J shed 11 bases, with 18 bases lying between them. CDR1 and CDR2 (germline): SQVTM, ANQGSEA. The CDR3 sequence: CSVTTAGGEKLFF. The CDR3 region has the DNA TGCAGCGTTACAACAGCGGGGGGTGAGAAACTGTTTTTT.

This clonotype was seen more than once but under ten times. This sequence joins TRBV9 and TRBJ2-2, with D perhaps TRBD2 (5 bases). The CDR3 loop spans 14 amino acids. The germline V gene has CDR1 SGDLS and CDR2 YYNGEE. Trimming took off 1 base at V and 4 bases at J, with 8 bases between the two ends. The CDR3 loop reads CASSVNEGTGELFF. As DNA, the CDR3 is TGTGCCAGCAGCGTAAACGAGGGCACCGGGGAGCTGTTTTTT.